This T cell receptor beta chain comes out of a study of CD8+ T cells in alopecia areata. Germline values: CDR1 NSHNY, CDR2 SYGAGN. The CDR3 covers 12 residues. V gave up 7 bases and J gave up 7 bases, with 9 bases separating them. The sample holds a few counts of this clone. Its antigen remains unidentified. The genes and germline here are from mouse. The read terminates 3 residues ahead of where the CDR3 ends, so the germline J gene completes it. CD4, CD8alpha, NKG2D, NKG2ACE and other markers were used to sort pooled cutaneous lymph node cells. General study results and limits: The study found higher clonality in lesional than normal scalp, especially in alopecia totalis/universalis. Clarity of TCR sharing across patients fell short of that in mice, possibly HLA-related.

RNA extraction was followed by reverse transcription into cDNA, which acted as the sequencing template. Assay used: immunoSEQ multiplex PCR; TCRdb lists only in-frame clones, some missing. The sample contains roughly 260,000 clones, none of them singletons. Sequenced: CD4+ T cells sorted from a lymph node. The receptor was isolated from a C3H/HeJ mouse with alopecia areata. The mouse line has the MHC haplotype H2-k. The gene calls are TRBV13-1 and TRBJ1-6; D may be TRBD1 (6 bases). TRBJ1-6 carries the ORF label, with uncertain function. Partial CDR3 DNA: TGTGCCAGCTCAACAGGGAATTCGCCC. This translates into CASSTGNSP. The CDR3 in its entirety is CASSTGNSPLYF.